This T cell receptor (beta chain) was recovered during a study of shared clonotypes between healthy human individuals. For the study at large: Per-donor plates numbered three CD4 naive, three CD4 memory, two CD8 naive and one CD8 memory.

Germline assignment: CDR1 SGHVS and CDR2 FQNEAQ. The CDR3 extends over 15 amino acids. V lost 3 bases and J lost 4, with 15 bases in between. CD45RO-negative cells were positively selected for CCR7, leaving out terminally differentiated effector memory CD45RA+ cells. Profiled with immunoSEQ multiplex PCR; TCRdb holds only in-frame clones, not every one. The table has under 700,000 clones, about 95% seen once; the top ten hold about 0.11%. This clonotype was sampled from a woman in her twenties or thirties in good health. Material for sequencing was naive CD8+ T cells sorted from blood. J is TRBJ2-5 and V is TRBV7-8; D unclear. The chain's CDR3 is CASSLPWAVAETQYF. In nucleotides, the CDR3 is TGTGCCAGCAGCTTGCCTTGGGCGGTTGCAGAGACCCAGTACTTC.